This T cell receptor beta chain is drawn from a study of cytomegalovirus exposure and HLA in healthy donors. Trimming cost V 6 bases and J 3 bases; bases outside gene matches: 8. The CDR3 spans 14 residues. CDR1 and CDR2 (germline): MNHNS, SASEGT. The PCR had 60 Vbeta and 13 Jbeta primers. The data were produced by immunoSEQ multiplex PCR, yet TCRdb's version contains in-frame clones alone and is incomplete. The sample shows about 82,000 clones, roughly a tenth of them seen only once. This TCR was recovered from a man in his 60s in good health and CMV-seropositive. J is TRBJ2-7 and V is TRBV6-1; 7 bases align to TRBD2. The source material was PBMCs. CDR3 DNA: TGTGCCAGCAGAATGGAGCTAGCGGTCTACGAGCAGTACTTC. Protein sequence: CASRMELAVYEQYF.